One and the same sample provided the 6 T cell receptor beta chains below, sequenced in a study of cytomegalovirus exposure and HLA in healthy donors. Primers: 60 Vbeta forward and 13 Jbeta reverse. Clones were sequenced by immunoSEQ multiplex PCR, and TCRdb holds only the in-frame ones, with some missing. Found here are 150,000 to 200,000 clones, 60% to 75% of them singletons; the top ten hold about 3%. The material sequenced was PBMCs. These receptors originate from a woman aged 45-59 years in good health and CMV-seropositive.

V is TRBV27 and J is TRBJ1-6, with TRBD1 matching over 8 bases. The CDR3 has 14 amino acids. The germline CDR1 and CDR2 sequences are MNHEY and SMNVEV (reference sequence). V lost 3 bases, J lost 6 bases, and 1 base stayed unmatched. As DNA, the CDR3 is TGTGCCAGCAGTTTTACAGGGGGTAATTCACCCCTCCACTTT. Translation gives CASSFTGGNSPLHF.

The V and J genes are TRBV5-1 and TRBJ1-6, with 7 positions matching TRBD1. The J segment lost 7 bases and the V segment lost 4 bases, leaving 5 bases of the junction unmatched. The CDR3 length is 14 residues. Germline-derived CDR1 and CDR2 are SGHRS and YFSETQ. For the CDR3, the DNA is TGCGCCAGCAGCATAGGGACAGTCAATTCACCCCTCCACTTT. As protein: CASSIGTVNSPLHF.

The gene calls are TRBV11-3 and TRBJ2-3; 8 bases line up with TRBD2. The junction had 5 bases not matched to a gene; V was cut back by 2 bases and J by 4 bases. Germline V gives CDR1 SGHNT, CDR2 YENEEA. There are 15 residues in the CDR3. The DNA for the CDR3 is TGTGCCAGCAGCTTATTCAGCGGGGGAGCAGATACGCAGTATTTT. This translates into CASSLFSGGADTQYF.

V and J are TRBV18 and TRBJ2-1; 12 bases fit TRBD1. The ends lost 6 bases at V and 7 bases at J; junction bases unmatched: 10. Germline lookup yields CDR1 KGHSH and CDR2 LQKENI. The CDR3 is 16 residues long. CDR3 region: CASSLHQGQGANEQFF. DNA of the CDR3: TGTGCCAGCTCCCTCCACCAGGGACAGGGGGCTAATGAGCAGTTCTTC.

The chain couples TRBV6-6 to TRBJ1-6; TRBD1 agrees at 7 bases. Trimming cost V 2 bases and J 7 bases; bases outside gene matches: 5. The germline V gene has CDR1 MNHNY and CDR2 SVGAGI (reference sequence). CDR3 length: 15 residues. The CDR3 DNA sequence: TGTGCCAGCAGTTACGGACAGGAGGGGAATTCACCCCTCCACTTT. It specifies CASSYGQEGNSPLHF.

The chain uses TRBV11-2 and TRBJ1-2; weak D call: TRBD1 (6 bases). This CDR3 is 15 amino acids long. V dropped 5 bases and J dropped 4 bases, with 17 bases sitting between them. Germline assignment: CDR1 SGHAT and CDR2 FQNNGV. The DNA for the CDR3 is TGTGCCAGCAGCCTCAACAGGGCTGGTATCTATGGCTACACCTTC. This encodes CASSLNRAGIYGYTF.